Listed below are T cell receptor beta chains from one sample, sequenced in a study of blood T cells in healthy people across ages. TCRdb used MiXCR to reprocess the 5' RACE reads, holding one entry per CDR3 protein. The sample has hundreds of thousands of distinct CDR3 sequences; around two fifths are singletons. Input material: blood. The origin of the receptors is a man aged 80 or over in good health. Each CDR3 is given with its conserved first and last residue. The D gene is left open where the match is weak. Clone size is stated in some rows and not others, as once, few, many or a class when expanded.

. . TRBJ1-4 TRBV6-5 TGTGCCAGCAGTTATCTCAGGGTATCAACTAATGAAAAACTGTTTTTT CASSYLRVSTNEKLFF
many . TRBJ2-3 TRBV7-9 TGTGCCAGCAGCCTCGGGACAACCACAGATACGCAGTATTTT CASSLGTTTDTQYF
few . TRBJ1-5 TRBV7-2 TGTGCCAGCAGCTTGGCTGTGGGGGGGCGAGGCAATCAGCCCCAGCATTTT CASSLAVGGRGNQPQHF
many . TRBJ2-5 TRBV29-1 TGCAGCGTTGAAGTGGGTAGAAGAGAGACCCAGTACTTC CSVEVGRRETQYF
. TRBD2 TRBJ2-7 TRBV28 TGTGCCAGCAGTTTTGGGGGACTAGTAGAGAGCTCCTACAATGAGCAGTACTTC CASSFGGLVESSYNEQYF
. . TRBJ2-1 TRBV7-2 TGTGCCAGCTCCTCTGGAGGCAAGCAGTTCTTC CASSSGGKQFF
few TRBD2 TRBJ2-5 TRBV29-1 TGCAGCGTTGAAGATTTGGGGCTAGCGGCAATGGAGACCCAGTACTTC CSVEDLGLAAMETQYF
. TRBD2 TRBJ2-1 TRBV6-6 TGTGCCAGCAGCCGCGGGGGGACCTACAATGAGCAGTTCTTC CASSRGGTYNEQFF
. . TRBJ2-7 TRBV24-1 TGTGCCACCAGGGATGCGGGACACGGCTACGAGCAGTACTTC CATRDAGHGYEQYF
few TRBD1 TRBJ1-1 TRBV4-3 TGCGCCAGCACCAAAGACGGGGGACAGGGGGCGAGGGCTTTCTTT CASTKDGGQGARAFF
. . TRBJ2-3 TRBV5-1 TGCGCCAGCAGCTTGGATGCAGGGAGCACAGATACGCAGTATTTT CASSLDAGSTDTQYF
. . TRBJ2-1 TRBV11-3 TGTGCCAGCAGCTTAGAGGGGGCGGGTGAGCAGTTCTTC CASSLEGAGEQFF
few . TRBJ2-3 TRBV20-1 TGCAGTGCTCCTGAGGGCAGGGGATCCACAGATACGCAGTATTTT CSAPEGRGSTDTQYF
. . TRBJ1-6 TRBV14 TGTGCCAGCAGCCGGACAGCCTTTTCACCCCTCCACTTT CASSRTAFSPLHF
. . TRBJ2-3 TRBV6-5 TGTGCCAGCAGTGGCGGGGTGGGGACAGATACGCAGTATTTT CASSGGVGTDTQYF
few . TRBJ2-7 TRBV7-2 TGTGCCAGCAGCGTTAGGGGGGACAACTCCTACGAGCAGTACTTC CASSVRGDNSYEQYF
few TRBD1 TRBJ1-4 TRBV5-1 TGCGCCAGCAGCTTGGCCTTCGGACAGGAGATTAATGAAAAACTGTTTTTT CASSLAFGQEINEKLFF
. TRBD1 TRBJ2-7 TRBV14 TGTGCCAGCAGCCTCACCGGGACAGGGGGTTTCTCCTACAATGAGCAGTACTTC CASSLTGTGGFSYNEQYF
. . TRBJ2-1 TRBV11-3 TGTGCCAGCAGCTTAGGGGGTACCCCCAATGAGCAGTTCTTC CASSLGGTPNEQFF
once . TRBJ2-7 TRBV7-8 TGTGCCAGCAGCGTCGGGTCCACTTTGGACGAGCAGTACTTC CASSVGSTLDEQYF
many . TRBJ2-7 TRBV25-1 TGTGCCAGCAGTGATAACTACGAGCAGTACTTC CASSDNYEQYF
few . TRBJ1-6 TRBV7-2 TGTGCCAGCAGCTCGGGGGGTGTTGGCAAGTCACCCCTCCACTTT CASSSGGVGKSPLHF
. TRBD2 TRBJ2-7 TRBV6-1 TGCGCCAGCAGTATACCGGGACTAGCCTACGAGCAGTACTTC CASSIPGLAYEQYF
. . TRBJ2-5 TRBV6-2/TRBV6-3 TGTGCCAGCAGTTTTAATACGGAGGGAGAGACCCAGTACTTC CASSFNTEGETQYF